These T cell receptor beta chains were read from a single sample in a study of cytomegalovirus exposure and HLA in healthy donors. Generated by immunoSEQ multiplex PCR, the TCRdb table keeps only in-frame clones and is missing some. The table has around 220,000 clones, 75% seen once. The sequenced sample was PBMCs. The receptors here all came from a young woman in good health and CMV-seronegative. Each CDR3 is given with its conserved first and last residue. Each record gives: J gene, clone size, D gene, V gene, CDR3 protein, CDR3 DNA. The D gene is left open where the match is weak. Rows give clone size only sometimes, using once, few, many, or a class for an expanded clone.

TRBJ1-5 | NA | NA | TRBV7-2 | CASSLRGTNQPQHF | TGTGCCAGCAGCTTACGGGGAACCAATCAGCCCCAGCATTTT
TRBJ2-1 | NA | TRBD2 | TRBV29-1 | CSVAGLAMNEQFF | TGCAGCGTTGCGGGACTAGCGATGAATGAGCAGTTCTTC
TRBJ1-3 | NA | NA | TRBV5-1 | CASSLGSSGNTIYF | TGCGCCAGCAGCTTGGGGAGCTCTGGAAACACCATATATTTT
TRBJ2-4 | NA | NA | TRBV11-3 | CASSLVSGTKNIQYF | TGTGCCAGCAGCTTAGTCTCGGGGACAAAAAACATTCAGTACTTC
TRBJ2-1 | NA | NA | TRBV6-1 | CASSEARVNEQFF | TGTGCCAGCAGTGAAGCGCGGGTCAATGAGCAGTTCTTC
TRBJ1-2 | NA | TRBD1 | TRBV7-9 | CASSSGTAYVPGYGYTF | TGTGCCAGCAGCTCCGGGACAGCGTACGTTCCGGGCTATGGCTACACCTTC
TRBJ2-5 | NA | TRBD2 | TRBV27 | CASRLAGGPAPQYF | TGTGCCAGCAGATTAGCGGGGGGGCCCGCGCCCCAGTACTTC
TRBJ2-3 | NA | TRBD2 | TRBV16 | CASSPGLAGTGDTQYF | TGTGCCAGCAGCCCGGGACTAGCGGGGACCGGAGATACGCAGTATTTT
TRBJ2-7 | NA | TRBD2 | TRBV5-1 | CASSLGLAVTYEQYF | TGCGCCAGCAGCTTGGGACTAGCGGTTACCTACGAGCAGTACTTC
TRBJ2-1 | NA | TRBD2 | TRBV7-9 | CAISLLLTSEAPYNEQFF | TGTGCCATCAGCCTTCTATTGACTAGCGAGGCTCCCTACAATGAGCAGTTCTTC
TRBJ1-1 | NA | NA | TRBV5-5 | CASSLPGDTEAFF | TGTGCTAGCAGCTTGCCCGGGGACACTGAAGCTTTCTTT
TRBJ1-2 | NA | TRBD1 | TRBV30 | CAWSSGQGAGGYTF | TGTGCCTGGAGCTCGGGACAGGGGGCCGGGGGCTACACCTTC
TRBJ2-5 | NA | NA | TRBV25-1 | CASSVSGYQETQYF | TGTGCCAGCAGTGTTTCAGGGTACCAAGAGACCCAGTACTTC
TRBJ2-5 | NA | TRBD2 | TRBV29-1 | CSVGSGGQETQYF | TGCAGCGTTGGATCGGGGGGCCAAGAGACCCAGTACTTC
TRBJ1-2 | NA | NA | TRBV18 | CASSPGQTSKGYTF | TGTGCCAGCTCACCTGGACAAACGAGTAAGGGCTACACCTTC
TRBJ2-1 | NA | TRBD2 | TRBV28 | CASSFWWEGLSYEQFF | TGTGCCAGCAGCTTCTGGTGGGAGGGCCTATCCTATGAGCAGTTCTTC
TRBJ2-2 | few | NA | TRBV19 | CASSIYGGDTGELFF | TGTGCCAGTAGTATTTATGGGGGCGACACCGGGGAGCTGTTTTTT
TRBJ1-1 | few | NA | TRBV11-2 | CASSLSGAEAFF | TGTGCCAGCAGCTTATCCGGGGCTGAAGCTTTCTTT
TRBJ2-4 | NA | NA | TRBV13 | CASSSRVGKNIQYF | TGTGCCAGCAGCTCTCGGGTGGGTAAGAACATTCAGTACTTC
TRBJ2-1 | NA | TRBD2 | TRBV9 | CASSPRLADYNEQFF | TGTGCCAGCAGCCCCCGACTAGCAGACTACAATGAGCAGTTCTTC
TRBJ2-1 | once | NA | TRBV5-4 | CASSLLAGSYNEQFF | TGTGCCAGCAGCTTACTAGCAGGCTCCTACAATGAGCAGTTCTTC
TRBJ2-7 | NA | TRBD2 | TRBV5-1 | CASSLGLAGVYEQYF | TGCGCCAGCAGCTTGGGACTAGCGGGTGTCTACGAGCAGTACTTC
TRBJ2-3 | NA | TRBD2 | TRBV6-1 | CASSDPYVAGADTQYF | TGTGCCAGCAGTGACCCCTACGTAGCGGGGGCAGATACGCAGTATTTT
TRBJ2-1 | NA | NA | TRBV10-2 | CASRQGNEQFF | TGCGCCAGCAGGCAGGGGAATGAGCAGTTCTTC
TRBJ2-7 | NA | TRBD2 | TRBV6-6 | CASSLGGGEQYF | TGTGCCAGCAGTTTGGGGGGAGGGGAGCAGTACTTC